The entry below describes one T cell receptor beta chain. This sample was included in a study of CD8+ T cells in alopecia areata. Study summary: Treatment ran 6 to 18 months, with 6 months of follow-up afterward.

Reverse transcription of extracted RNA yielded cDNA, which provided the sequencing template. Libraries were prepared by immunoSEQ multiplex PCR; TCRdb keeps only in-frame clonotypes and omits some of them. The top ten hold roughly 0.45% of the sample, which has about 120,000 clones, 50% to 55% seen once. Per the germline V gene, CDR1 is SGHRS and CDR2 is YFSETQ. CDR3 length: 13 amino acids. Trimming took 4 bases from V and 7 from J, leaving 14 bases between them. Stated treatment: oral pan-JAK inhibitor, 5-10 mg twice daily. The chain joins TRBV5-1 to TRBJ1-1, with TRBD1 as a possible D gene (5 bases). The receptor was derived from a human donor with alopecia areata. Sequencing was performed on CD4+ T cells sorted from blood, taken at week 4, from a patient treated with tofacitinib. CDR3 in amino acids: CASSADNRNEAFF. DNA of the CDR3: TGCGCCAGCAGCGCGGACAACCGGAATGAAGCTTTCTTT.